The 10 T cell receptor beta chains reported below all come from one sample, sequenced in a study of Ad26.COV2.S vaccination and SARS-CoV-2 variants. The sample's treatment: around 19 received Ad26.COV2.S at low or high dose, single or two shots; five or six received placebo; per-sample allocation not given. Following the first vaccine or placebo injection, samples were taken on day 63. The repertoire was sequenced with immunoSEQ multiplex PCR; TCRdb's copy has only in-frame clones and lacks some. The data hold fewer than 900,000 clones, with 89% observed a single time. The sample consisted of peripheral blood, taken in a trial of Ad26.COV2.S vaccine versus placebo. Source of these receptors: a person between 18 and 60 years old who received the Ad26.COV2.S COVID-19 vaccine or a placebo.

The chain has TRBV4-2 and TRBJ1-3; D might be TRBD1 (5 bases). This CDR3 is 15 amino acids long. Germline values: CDR1 LGHNA, CDR2 YNFKEQ. The V end lost 5 bases, the J end lost 3 bases, and 14 bases lay between the germline ends. CDR3: CASSSTGTLGNTIYF. The CDR3 DNA reads as TGTGCCAGCAGCTCCACCGGGACGCTTGGAAACACCATATATTTT.

This clone was seen a few times. The chain has TRBV5-6 and TRBJ1-4, with D tentatively TRBD1 (5 bases). Germline V lookup: CDR1 SGHDT, CDR2 YYEEEE. The CDR3 has 14 residues. Between the trimmed V and J ends, which lost 5 bases and 5 bases, there was a span of 13 bases. The CDR3 coding sequence is TGTGCCAGCAGTCCGGGACGGTCGAATGAAAAACTGTTTTTT. Translating gives CASSPGRSNEKLFF. The full variable domain, completed using reference TRBV5-6 and TRBJ1-4, is DAGVTQSPTHLIKTRGQQVTLRCSPKSGHDTVSWYQQALGQGPQFIFQYYEEEERQRGNFPDRFSGHQFPNYSSELNVNALLLGDSALYLCASSPGRSNEKLFFGSGTQLSVL.

DNA of the CDR3: TGTGCCAGCAGTTTATCCCCGGGGTCGGGGACGGACCTCACAGATACGCAGTATTTT. Protein sequence: CASSLSPGSGTDLTDTQYF. This chain links TRBV27 with TRBJ2-3, with D possibly called TRBD1 or TRBD2 (5 bases each). CDR3 length equals 19 residues. The V end lost 0 bases, the J end lost 2 bases, and 21 bases lay between the germline ends. Per the germline V gene, CDR1 is MNHEY and CDR2 is SMNVEV (reference sequence).

V usage is TRBV29-1 and J usage is TRBJ2-1; 10 nucleotides align to TRBD2. The CDR3 contains 18 residues. V was clipped by 8 bases and J by 4 bases; unmatched bases: 20. The germline V gene encodes CDR1 SQVTM and CDR2 ANQGSEA. For the CDR3, the DNA is TGCAGCCTCCGCACTAGCGGGATTGCCGGGAGCGATTACAATGAGCAGTTCTTC. This codes for CSLRTSGIAGSDYNEQFF.

This clone occurred a few times. The J gene is TRBJ2-3, the V gene TRBV6-2 or TRBV6-3, with 14 bases that match TRBD2. Germline V lookup: CDR1 MNHEY, CDR2 SVGEGT. The CDR3 sequence is 13 residues long. V lost 2 bases, J lost 13 bases, and 2 bases stayed unmatched. CDR3 amino acids: CASSYGTSGRKYF. The CDR3 DNA reads as TGTGCCAGCAGTTACGGGACTAGCGGGAGAAAGTATTTT.

The chain joins TRBV12-3 or TRBV12-4 to TRBJ1-2, with 7 bases aligning to TRBD1. Trimming took 3 bases from V and 7 from J; bases not matched to a gene: 5. The CDR3 spans 13 residues. The CDR3 nucleotides read TGTGCCAGCAGTTTCGGGGCAGGGGGTGGCTACACCTTC. Its translation: CASSFGAGGGYTF.

This clone was recorded once. This chain joins TRBV9 and TRBJ2-1; D is tentatively TRBD1 or TRBD2 (6 bases each). The CDR3 consists of 16 residues. Germline V gene lookup returns CDR1 SGDLS and CDR2 YYNGEE. The V end lost 0 bases, the J end lost 2 bases, and 12 bases lay between the germline ends. The CDR3 loop is CASSVALGGTYNEQFF. DNA for the CDR3: TGTGCCAGCAGCGTAGCGCTCGGGGGCACCTACAATGAGCAGTTCTTC.

V and J are TRBV7-9 and TRBJ1-1; tentatively, D is TRBD1 (5 bases). The ends were cut back, 8 bases at V and 5 bases at J, with 15 bases in the middle. CDR1 SEHNR and CDR2 FQNEAQ come from the germline V gene (reference sequence). This CDR3 has 13 amino acids. The CDR3 DNA sequence: TGTGCCAGCTCCAGGGAGGGACGGACTGAAGCTTTCTTT. It specifies CASSREGRTEAFF.

The rearrangement links TRBV25-1 to TRBJ2-1; 8 bases fit TRBD1. Germline V gene data show CDR1 as MGHDK and CDR2 as SYGVNS. The junction had 4 bases not matched to a gene; V was cut back by 2 bases and J by 7 bases. This CDR3 is 14 amino acids long. The CDR3 DNA follows: TGTGCCAGCAGTGAAGTTCAGGGGGCAAATGAGCAGTTCTTC. Translating gives CASSEVQGANEQFF.

The count of this clone is one. The rearrangement links TRBV7-2 to TRBJ2-7; 10 bases are shared with TRBD2. Per the germline V gene, CDR1 is SGHTA and CDR2 is FQGNSA. V dropped 3 bases and J dropped 3; count of bases not matched to a gene: 5. This CDR3 comprises 15 residues. This CDR3 reads CASSFGLAALYEQYF. In nucleotides, the CDR3 is TGTGCCAGCAGCTTTGGACTAGCGGCCCTCTACGAGCAGTACTTC.